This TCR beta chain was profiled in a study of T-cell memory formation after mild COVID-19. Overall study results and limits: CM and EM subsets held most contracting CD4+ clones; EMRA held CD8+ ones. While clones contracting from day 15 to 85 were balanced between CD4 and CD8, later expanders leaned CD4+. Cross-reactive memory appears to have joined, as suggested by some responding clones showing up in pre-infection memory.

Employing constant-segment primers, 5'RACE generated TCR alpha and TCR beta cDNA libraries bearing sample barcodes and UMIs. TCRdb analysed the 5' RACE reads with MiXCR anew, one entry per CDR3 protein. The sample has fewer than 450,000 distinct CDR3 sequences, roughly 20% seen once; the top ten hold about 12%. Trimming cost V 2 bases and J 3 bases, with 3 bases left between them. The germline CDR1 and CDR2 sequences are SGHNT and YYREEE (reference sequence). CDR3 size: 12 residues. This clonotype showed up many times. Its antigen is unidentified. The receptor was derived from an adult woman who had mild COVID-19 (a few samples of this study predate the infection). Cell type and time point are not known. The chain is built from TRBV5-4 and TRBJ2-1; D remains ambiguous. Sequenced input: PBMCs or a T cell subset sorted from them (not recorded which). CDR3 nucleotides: TGTGCCAGCAGCTTTCACTACAATGAGCAGTTCTTC. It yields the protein CASSFHYNEQFF.